This T cell receptor (beta chain) was captured in a study of blood T cell repertoires in COVID-19. Germline values: CDR1 MNHEY, CDR2 SVGEGT. Trimming shortened V by 6 bases and J by 5 bases, and 10 bases separated the two germline ends. The CDR3 consists of 12 residues. Methods used by the authors: Quantification of nucleated cells was approximated via reference gene primer amplification. TCRdb's table, derived via immunoSEQ multiplex PCR, lists solely in-frame clones and lacks some. For V, J and clone size, that table is used; D and trimming come from the DNA. The table includes about 150,000 clones, around 82% detected once.

Sample: peripheral blood. V and J are TRBV6-2 or TRBV6-3 and TRBJ1-2; the D is unclear. The sequence derives from a man aged 55-75 years with acute or convalescent COVID-19. The CDR3 coding sequence is TGTGCCAGCAGCCAACCTCAGTATGGCTACACCTTC. Translating it yields CASSQPQYGYTF.